This TCR beta chain was captured by sequencing in a study of T cell changes during pregnancy in multiple sclerosis. Profiling relied on immunoSEQ multiplex PCR, and the TCRdb table lists in-frame clones only, not all of them. The sample includes 25,000 to 35,000 clones, roughly 87% of them seen just once. The sequencing here drew on CD8+ T cells from peripheral blood mononuclear cells, taken in the second trimester of pregnancy. The sequence came from a female donor with multiple sclerosis, enrolled in a pregnancy study.

The CDR3 protein is CASSRLAGELADTQYF. DNA of the CDR3: TGTGCCAGCAGCCGTCTAGCGGGAGAGCTGGCAGATACGCAGTATTTT. The rearrangement joins TRBV9 to TRBJ2-3; 10 bases map to TRBD2. This CDR3 has 16 residues. Unmatched junction bases numbered 9, after V lost 4 bases and J lost 4 bases. CDR1 SGDLS and CDR2 YYNGEE come from the germline V gene.